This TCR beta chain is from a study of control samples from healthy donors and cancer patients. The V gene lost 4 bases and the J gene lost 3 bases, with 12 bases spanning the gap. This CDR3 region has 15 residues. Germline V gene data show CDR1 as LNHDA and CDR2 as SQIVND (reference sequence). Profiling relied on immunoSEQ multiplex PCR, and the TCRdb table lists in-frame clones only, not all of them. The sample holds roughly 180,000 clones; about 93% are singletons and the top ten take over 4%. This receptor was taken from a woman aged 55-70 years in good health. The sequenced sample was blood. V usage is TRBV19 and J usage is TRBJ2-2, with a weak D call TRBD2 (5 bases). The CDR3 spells CASSKRVRDTGELFF. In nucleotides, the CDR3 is TGTGCCAGTAGTAAGAGGGTCCGGGACACCGGGGAGCTGTTTTTT.